One and the same sample provided the 13 T cell receptor beta chains below, sequenced in a study of T cells in Graves' hyperthyroidism and ophthalmopathy. Amplified regions were TCR beta CDR3 sequences from RNA transcripts. The TCR CDR3 was amplified in a first-round RT-PCR using the HTBI primer set. TCRdb processed the multiplex PCR reads anew with MiXCR; each CDR3 protein has one entry. This table holds 480,000 or so distinct CDR3 sequences, 46% found once. Sequencing was performed on peripheral blood or thyroid tissue (not recorded which). These receptors all stem from an adult woman with Graves' disease, either hyperthyroidism or ophthalmopathy (not recorded which).

This chain uses TRBV9 with TRBJ1-1, with a possible D match to TRBD1 (6 bases). V lost 4 bases, J lost 8 bases, and 12 bases lay in between. The CDR3 has 12 residues. Germline V gives CDR1 SGDLS, CDR2 YYNGEE. The CDR3 DNA is TGTGCCAGCAGCCCGAAGGACAGAGAAGCTTTCTTT. Amino acids: CASSPKDREAFF. The full variable domain, rest sourced from reference TRBV9 and TRBJ1-1, is DSGVTQTPKHLITATGQRVTLRCSPRSGDLSVYWYQQSLDQGLQFLIQYYNGEERAKGNILERFSAQQFPDLHSELNLSSLELGDSALYFCASSPKDREAFFGQGTRLTVV.

There are a few counts of this clonotype. The chain recombines TRBV19 with TRBJ2-5, with no clear D. Germline lookup yields CDR1 LNHDA and CDR2 SQIVND (reference sequence). CDR3 length: 13 residues. Trimming took off 7 bases at V and 3 bases at J, with 12 bases between the two ends. The CDR3 nucleotides read TGTGCCAGTACTCGAGGCAGAGAAGAGACCCAGTACTTC. It translates to CASTRGREETQYF.

This clonotype was counted a few times. The chain has TRBV5-4 and TRBJ2-7; tentatively, D is TRBD2 (6 bases). CDR3 length: 14 residues. V was pared by 0 bases and J by 5 bases, with 12 bases between. Germline CDR1 and CDR2: SGHNT and YYREEE (reference sequence). The CDR3 protein is CASSLAGGINEQYF. The DNA of the CDR3 is TGTGCCAGCAGCTTGGCGGGCGGGATCAACGAGCAGTACTTC. The full variable domain, completed using reference TRBV5-4 and TRBJ2-7, is ETGVTQSPTHLIKTRGQQVTLRCSSQSGHNTVSWYQQALGQGPQFIFQYYREEENGRGNFPPRFSGLQFPNYSSELNVNALELDDSALYLCASSLAGGINEQYFGPGTRLTVT.

The rearrangement joins TRBV20-1 to TRBJ1-1; D is perhaps TRBD1 (6 bases). V gave up 5 bases and J gave up 0 bases, with 16 bases separating them. From germline, CDR1 is DFQATT and CDR2 SNEGSKA (reference sequence). The CDR3 covers 15 residues. CDR3 nucleotide sequence: TGCAGTGCTCGGAGACCGGGGGCCGTGAACACTGAAGCTTTCTTT. This sequence encodes CSARRPGAVNTEAFF.

The chain recombines TRBV2 with TRBJ2-3; the D call may be TRBD1 or TRBD2 (5 bases each). The CDR3 consists of 14 residues. V lost 8 bases and J 2 bases, leaving 14 bases between the germline ends. The V gene's germline CDR1 is SNHLY and CDR2 FYNNEI. The CDR3 nucleotides are TGTGCCAGCCACCGGGACGGTGCCACAGATACGCAGTATTTT. Protein sequence: CASHRDGATDTQYF.

V usage is TRBV3-1 and J usage is TRBJ1-6, with unresolved D. CDR3 length equals 14 residues. V was trimmed by 11 bases and J by 7 bases, leaving 18 bases between them. The V gene's germline CDR1 is LGHDT and CDR2 YNNKEL (reference sequence). CDR3 protein: CASTDGVRNSPLHF. CDR3 coding DNA: TGTGCCTCGACGGATGGGGTTCGAAATTCACCCCTCCACTTT.

This clonotype was detected many times. The rearrangement uses TRBV20-1 and TRBJ2-7; possibly TRBD2 for D (6 bases). CDR1 is DFQATT, CDR2 SNEGSKA, per germline (reference sequence). Trimming removed 2 bases from V and 3 bases from J, with 11 bases in between. The CDR3 sequence is 13 residues long. CDR3 in DNA: TGCAGTGCTAGATCGGGACTTGACTACGAGCAGTACTTC. This encodes CSARSGLDYEQYF.

This clonotype has just a few counts. The chain links TRBV28 to TRBJ1-2; TRBD1 is a possible D gene (6 bases). Germline assignment: CDR1 MDHEN and CDR2 SYDVKM. Trimming removed 3 bases at V and 8 bases at J, with 13 bases between. The CDR3 is 13 amino acids. CDR3 DNA: TGTGCCAGCAGTTTCGCGACAGGAAGCGGCTACACCTTC. Residues: CASSFATGSGYTF.

The gene calls are TRBV10-3 and TRBJ1-5; 7 nucleotides align to TRBD1. CDR3 length: 13 amino acids. Looked up from germline, CDR1 is ENHRY and CDR2 is SYGVKD. The ends lost 11 bases at V and 5 bases at J; junction bases unmatched: 9. CDR3 nucleotide sequence: TGTGCCTCGATGGACAGGTGGGATCAGCCCCAGCATTTT. Translated, it gives CASMDRWDQPQHF.

This clonotype was counted at least ten times. The rearrangement uses TRBV29-1 and TRBJ2-5, with 7 bases fitting TRBD2. Germline assignment: CDR1 SQVTM and CDR2 ANQGSEA. V shed 7 bases and J 4 bases; nucleotides not matched to a gene: 9. CDR3 size: 13 residues. DNA of the CDR3: TGCAGCGCTGGCGAGGGCGGGAGAGAGACCCAGTACTTC. This codes for CSAGEGGRETQYF.

The table lists this clonotype with many counts. The CDR3 DNA reads TGTGCCAGCAGCTTGTCTTGGGGGGCTGAAGCTTTCTTT. It is translated as CASSLSWGAEAFF. V gene TRBV5-4 combines with J gene TRBJ1-1; perhaps TRBD1 as D (5 bases). The germline V gene encodes CDR1 SGHNT and CDR2 YYREEE (reference sequence). This CDR3 spans 13 amino acids. V lost 1 base and J 6 bases, leaving 10 bases between the germline ends.

This chain joins TRBV12-5 and TRBJ1-5, with D possibly TRBD1 on 6 matching bases. CDR1 LGHNT and CDR2 FRNRAP come from the germline V gene. The CDR3 sequence is 12 residues long. The DNA of the CDR3 is TGTGCCAGCAGCGGACAGTGGGGGCCCCAGCATTTT. It codes for CASSGQWGPQHF.

This clonotype has ten or more counts. The chain combines TRBV2 with TRBJ2-6; no clear D gene. Germline V gene data show CDR1 as SNHLY and CDR2 as FYNNEI. CDR3 length equals 14 residues. Trimming shortened V by 2 bases and J by 2 bases, and 4 bases separated the two germline ends. The CDR3 DNA is TGTGCCAGCAGTGAACGGGCTGGGGCCAACGTCCTGACTTTC. Translated, it gives CASSERAGANVLTF.